A single sample gave rise to the 4 T cell receptor beta chains below, sequenced in a study of shared clonotypes between healthy human individuals. Libraries were prepared by immunoSEQ multiplex PCR; TCRdb keeps only in-frame clonotypes and omits some of them. The data hold roughly 2.5 million clones, with more than 80% observed a single time. Material for sequencing was naive CD4+ T cells sorted from blood. Subset defined: CD45RA+ positively selected. The source is a man in his late teens or twenties in good health.

This chain uses TRBV19 with TRBJ2-1; 11 bases match TRBD2. Germline V gene sequence: CDR1 LNHDA, CDR2 SQIVND (reference sequence). This CDR3 is 16 amino acids long. Trimming at V came to 5 bases and at J to 4 bases, leaving 7 bases not matched to a gene. CDR3 nucleotides: TGTGCCAGTAGTGGGTTACTAGCGGGAGTTTACAATGAGCAGTTCTTC. This sequence encodes CASSGLLAGVYNEQFF. Supplemented by reference TRBV19 and TRBJ2-1, the full variable domain reads DGGITQSPKYLFRKEGQNVTLSCEQNLNHDAMYWYRQDPGQGLRLIYYSQIVNDFQKGDIAEGYSVSREKKESFPLTVTSAQKNPTAFYLCASSGLLAGVYNEQFFGPGTRLTVL.

The chain has TRBV10-3 and TRBJ1-1; D gene uncertain. The germline V gene has CDR1 ENHRY and CDR2 SYGVKD. This CDR3 contains 13 residues. Trimming removed 2 bases at V and 0 bases at J, with 4 bases between. The CDR3 coding sequence is TGTGCCATCAGTGAGACAGTGAACACTGAAGCTTTCTTT. Its translation is CAISETVNTEAFF.

V gene TRBV9 combines with J gene TRBJ2-7; D is ambiguous. With 3 bases removed from V and 3 bases from J, the gap between germline ends came to 7 bases. The CDR3 loop spans 12 amino acids. Germline values: CDR1 SGDLS, CDR2 YYNGEE. CDR3 DNA sequence: TGTGCCAGCAGCGACGATAACTACGAGCAGTACTTC. It encodes CASSDDNYEQYF.

With regard to this clone: One base away lies a much larger clone, so this may be a sequencing read error. V usage is TRBV10-2 and J usage is TRBJ2-7; D unclear. Germline V gene sequence: CDR1 WSHSY, CDR2 SAAADI. The V and J ends lost 7 bases and 3 bases respectively, with 7 bases between them. The CDR3 has 11 residues. This CDR3 reads CASIDFYEQYF. For the CDR3, the DNA is TGCGCCAGCATCGACTTCTACGAGCAGTACTTC.